Listed here are 27 T cell receptor beta chains from one sample, sequenced in a study of neoadjuvant nivolumab and ipilimumab in lung cancer. TCRdb's copy holds only in-frame clones and misses some; the assay was immunoSEQ multiplex PCR. In the table there are roughly 28,000 clones, approximately 80% of which are singletons. Material: tumor tissue, obtained after neoadjuvant nivolumab, alone or with ipilimumab, at or shortly before surgery. The receptors originated from an adult with non-small cell lung cancer.

The chain has TRBV6-6 and TRBJ1-3; D is possibly TRBD1 (6 bases). The germline V gene has CDR1 MNHNY and CDR2 SVGAGI (reference sequence). Trimming took 5 bases from V and 8 from J, leaving 13 bases between them. This CDR3 has 13 residues. Here the CDR3 reads CASSVDRLHTIYF. CDR3 nucleotide sequence: TGTGCCAGCAGTGTTGACAGGCTACACACCATATATTTT.

The chain is built from TRBV27 and TRBJ2-1; 9 bases fit TRBD2. CDR1 and CDR2 from the germline V gene are MNHEY and SMNVEV (reference sequence). The CDR3 contains 15 residues. V lost 2 bases to trimming and J lost 8 bases; unmatched junction nucleotides: 7. The CDR3 sequence: CASSLRSGGIDEQFF. Written as DNA, the CDR3 is TGTGCCAGCAGTTTAAGGAGCGGGGGGATCGATGAGCAGTTCTTC.

This clone was counted a few times. This chain joins TRBV30 and TRBJ1-2, with 8 positions matching TRBD1. Germline-derived CDR1 and CDR2 are GTSNPN and SVGIG (reference sequence). Unmatched junction bases numbered 6, after V lost 3 bases and J lost 6 bases. There are 13 residues in the CDR3. The DNA of the CDR3 is TGTGCCTGGAGCCCTCAGGGGGCGGATGGCTACACCTTC. Translation: CAWSPQGADGYTF.

This clone has a handful of counts. The genes are TRBV11-1 and TRBJ1-2; 12 nucleotides match TRBD1. Germline CDR1 SGHAT, CDR2 FQDESV (reference sequence). The CDR3 runs 13 residues. The junction had 3 bases not matched to a gene; V was cut back by 5 bases and J by 8 bases. CDR3 loop: CASSRDRGQGYTF. CDR3 in DNA: TGTGCCAGCAGCCGGGACAGGGGGCAAGGCTACACCTTC.

This clone was seen only a few times. This chain connects TRBV6-5 to TRBJ2-7; TRBD2 is a possible D gene (7 bases). The CDR3 runs 15 residues. Deletions cut 7 bases from V and 2 bases from J, with 18 bases between. The germline CDR1 and CDR2 sequences are MNHEY and SVGAGI. CDR3 amino acids: CASNPRGDTTYEQYF. The CDR3, as DNA: TGTGCCAGCAACCCCCGGGGGGACACGACCTACGAGCAGTACTTC.

The chain carries TRBV5-6 and TRBJ1-2, with a possible D match to TRBD1 (5 bases). Trimming removed 7 bases at V and 9 bases at J, with 19 bases between. The CDR3 covers 13 residues. Germline V lookup: CDR1 SGHDT, CDR2 YYEEEE. CDR3 bases: TGTGCCAGCCGCACGAATTCAGGGCGACGCTACACCTTC. Amino acids: CASRTNSGRRYTF.

The V gene is TRBV30, the J gene TRBJ2-3; D could derive from TRBD1 or TRBD2 (6 bases each). Trimming removed 3 bases from V and 0 bases from J, with 13 bases in between. This CDR3 region has 15 residues. The germline V gene encodes CDR1 GTSNPN and CDR2 SVGIG (reference sequence). In DNA form, the CDR3 reads TGTGCCTGGAGACCAACAGGGACTAGCACAGATACGCAGTATTTT. Its translation is CAWRPTGTSTDTQYF.

This clone was seen more than once but under ten times. V usage is TRBV30 and J usage is TRBJ1-2; D unclear. The CDR3 is 14 amino acids. Trimming shortened V by 1 base and J by 3 bases, and 12 bases separated the two germline ends. Germline CDR1 reads GTSNPN; CDR2 reads SVGIG (reference sequence). The chain's CDR3 is CAWSATSPDYGYTF. As DNA, the CDR3 is TGTGCCTGGAGTGCGACATCGCCGGACTATGGCTACACCTTC.

V and J are TRBV11-1 and TRBJ2-5; 10 bases agree with TRBD2. Trimming cost V 3 bases and J 4 bases; bases outside gene matches: 2. Looked up from germline, CDR1 is SGHAT and CDR2 is FQDESV (reference sequence). The CDR3 loop spans 14 amino acids. CDR3 in DNA: TGTGCCAGCAGCTTGGGACTAGCGCGAGAGACCCAGTACTTC. This sequence encodes CASSLGLARETQYF.

This clone was picked up a small number of times. The chain employs TRBV7-9 and TRBJ2-2, with D possibly TRBD1 on 7 matching bases. CDR1 SEHNR and CDR2 FQNEAQ come from the germline V gene (reference sequence). The V gene lost 3 bases and the J gene lost 6 bases, with 11 bases spanning the gap. The CDR3 has 14 amino acids. CDR3: CASSFQGGAGELFF. As DNA, the CDR3 is TGTGCCAGCAGCTTCCAGGGGGGAGCCGGGGAGCTGTTTTTT.

This chain connects TRBV18 to TRBJ1-6, with 8 bases aligning to TRBD1. Germline values: CDR1 KGHSH, CDR2 LQKENI. This CDR3 region has 16 residues. V shed 2 bases and J 7 bases; nucleotides not matched to a gene: 7. The CDR3 reads CASSPVVRTGNSPLHF. In DNA form, the CDR3 reads TGTGCCAGCTCACCAGTTGTAAGGACAGGGAATTCACCCCTCCACTTT.

The chain is built from TRBV18 and TRBJ1-5; D gene uncertain. Germline CDR1 is KGHSH and CDR2 is LQKENI. Trimming took off 2 bases at V and 4 bases at J, with 12 bases between the two ends. The CDR3 has 15 residues. In DNA, the CDR3 is TGTGCCAGCTCACCAGTCACGACCCAGAATCAGCCCCAGCATTTT. It yields the protein CASSPVTTQNQPQHF. Full variable domain (missing parts from reference TRBV18 and TRBJ1-5): NAGVMQNPRHLVRRRGQEARLRCSPMKGHSHVYWYRQLPEEGLKFMVYLQKENIIDESGMPKERFSAEFPKEGPSILRIQQVVRGDSAAYFCASSPVTTQNQPQHFGDGTRLSIL.

The J gene is TRBJ2-3, the V gene TRBV7-3, with 7 bases matching TRBD2. The CDR3 loop spans 14 amino acids. CDR1 is SGHTA and CDR2 is FQGTGA in the germline V gene. V was clipped by 5 bases and J by 0 bases; unmatched bases: 2. CDR3 in amino acids: CASSRTSSTDTQYF. DNA for the CDR3: TGTGCCAGCAGCCGGACTAGTAGCACAGATACGCAGTATTTT. The full variable domain, completed using reference TRBV7-3 and TRBJ2-3, is GAGVSQTPSNKVTEKGKYVELRCDPISGHTALYWYRQSLGQGPEFLIYFQGTGAADDSGLPNDRFFAVRPEGSVSTLKIQRTERGDSAVYLCASSRTSSTDTQYFGPGTRLTVL.

The chain is built from TRBV4-2 and TRBJ1-2, with 7 bases lining up with TRBD1. The CDR3 length is 16 residues. With 0 bases clipped from V and 8 bases from J, the junction kept 12 bases outside the gene matches. Germline V gene lookup returns CDR1 LGHNA and CDR2 YNFKEQ. As DNA, the CDR3 is TGTGCCAGCAGCCAAGAAGGTTCAGGGACAGCCGCGGGCTACACCTTC. Protein product: CASSQEGSGTAAGYTF.

The chain joins TRBV21-1 to TRBJ1-2; TRBD1, as called in the table, went unchecked against the DNA. TRBV21-1 is described as a pseudogene. This CDR3 has 15 residues. The CDR3 loop reads CASSKVGTGGKGYTF. The CDR3 DNA reads as TGTGCCAGCAGCAAAGTCGGGACAGGGGGGAAGGGCTACACCTTC.

The chain employs TRBV15 and TRBJ1-2, with D possibly TRBD1 on 6 matching bases. Trimming left V 1 base short and J 5 bases short, with 14 bases between. The CDR3 is made up of 15 amino acids. CDR1 and CDR2 from the germline V gene are LNHNV and YYDKDF (reference sequence). CDR3 DNA: TGTGCCACCAGCAGAGTAGGGGGAAGTGGGTATGGCTACACCTTC. Its protein is CATSRVGGSGYGYTF.

The chain links TRBV10-3 to TRBJ1-1; D is unresolved. Germline V lookup: CDR1 ENHRY, CDR2 SYGVKD. Trimming shortened V by 4 bases and J by 1 base, and 7 bases separated the two germline ends. The CDR3 extends over 13 amino acids. The CDR3 DNA reads as TGTGCCATCAGTGTTTCAGGGAACACTGAAGCTTTCTTT. Translated, it gives CAISVSGNTEAFF.

This clone appeared a few times. This chain links TRBV2 with TRBJ1-1; D gene uncertain. The V end lost 11 bases, the J end lost 5 bases, and 15 bases lay between the germline ends. Germline CDR1 and CDR2: SNHLY and FYNNEI. This CDR3 has 12 amino acids. The CDR3 loop reads CAGRSGRTEAFF. As DNA, the CDR3 is TGTGCCGGCCGGTCGGGAAGAACTGAAGCTTTCTTT.

V is TRBV10-3 and J is TRBJ1-2; 7 nucleotides agree with TRBD1. Germline V CDR1 and CDR2: ENHRY, SYGVKD. The trim removed 6 bases at V and 5 bases at J, leaving 6 bases unmatched. The CDR3 runs 13 residues. The DNA of the CDR3 is TGTGCCATCAGCGGACAGGCCGTATATGGCTACACCTTC. Its protein is CAISGQAVYGYTF.

The CDR3 nucleotides are TGTGCCAGCAGCGTCGGGACTGGGGCCAACGTCCTGACTTTC. Protein sequence: CASSVGTGANVLTF. This chain uses TRBV9 with TRBJ2-6; tentative D call: TRBD2 (5 bases). The CDR3 is made up of 14 amino acids. Trimming left V 2 bases short and J 2 bases short, with 5 bases between. Germline CDR1 SGDLS, CDR2 YYNGEE.

V usage is TRBV6-6 and J usage is TRBJ1-1; the D gene is possibly TRBD1 (6 bases). CDR1 and CDR2 from the germline V gene are MNHNY and SVGAGI (reference sequence). Trimming removed 0 bases at V and 10 bases at J, with 9 bases between. This CDR3 has 12 amino acids. The CDR3 region is CASSYSEGGAFF. CDR3 bases: TGTGCCAGCAGTTACTCGGAGGGGGGAGCTTTCTTT.

The chain recombines TRBV18 with TRBJ2-2; 9 positions agree with TRBD1. Germline CDR1 KGHSH, CDR2 LQKENI. The length of the CDR3 is 16 residues. The V gene end was trimmed by 3 bases and the J gene end by 3 bases; junction bases not matched to a gene: 5. The CDR3 DNA reads TGTGCCAGCTCACCGTCCGGGACAGGGTACACCGGGGAGCTGTTTTTT. Protein product: CASSPSGTGYTGELFF.

The chain combines TRBV6-1 with TRBJ2-5; D gene ambiguous. V lost 1 base and J lost 7, with 7 bases in between. This CDR3 has 12 residues. CDR1 is MNHNS and CDR2 is SASEGT in the germline V gene. The CDR3 sequence is CASSEVHRTQYF. CDR3 nucleotides: TGTGCCAGCAGTGAAGTCCACCGGACCCAGTACTTC.

This rearrangement joins TRBV2 to TRBJ1-2, with a weak D call TRBD1 (5 bases). The CDR3 has 14 amino acids. Trimming cost V 7 bases and J 8 bases, with 20 bases left between them. Germline V lookup: CDR1 SNHLY, CDR2 FYNNEI. CDR3 protein: CASKRSGRRSGYTF. CDR3 DNA: TGTGCCAGCAAGAGATCAGGGAGGAGGAGCGGCTACACCTTC.

The CDR3 here is CASSNPRGLAGGLVYNEQFF. The CDR3 bases are TGCGCCAGCAGCAACCCCCGGGGACTAGCGGGGGGGCTGGTCTACAATGAGCAGTTCTTC. The genes are TRBV5-1 and TRBJ2-1; TRBD2 agrees at 16 bases. Losses at the gene ends were 4 bases for V and 3 bases for J; bases not matched to a gene: 13. CDR1 and CDR2 (germline): SGHRS, YFSETQ. The CDR3 is 20 residues long.

J is TRBJ1-5 and V is TRBV5-6, with D unclear. The V and J ends lost 0 bases and 3 bases respectively, with 10 bases between them. CDR3 length equals 15 residues. CDR1 and CDR2 from the germline V gene are SGHDT and YYEEEE. This chain's CDR3 is CASSLAGIPNQPQHF. The CDR3 coding sequence is TGTGCCAGCAGCTTGGCGGGGATCCCCAATCAGCCCCAGCATTTT.

This sequence joins TRBV15 and TRBJ2-5, with a weak D call TRBD2 (5 bases). This CDR3 has 16 amino acids. V gave up 1 base and J gave up 0 bases, with 12 bases separating them. CDR1 LNHNV and CDR2 YYDKDF come from the germline V gene (reference sequence). CDR3 sequence reads: CATSRGRGTYQETQYF. The CDR3, as DNA: TGTGCCACCAGCAGAGGACGGGGAACGTACCAAGAGACCCAGTACTTC.